Listed here are 7 T cell receptor beta chains from one sample, sequenced in a study of T cell clonality in common variable immunodeficiency. The study's findings and limits: Fewer deletions and N-nucleotide insertions were reportedly seen in common variable immunodeficiency TCR beta sequences.

No cognate antigen is known for these TCRs. Measured with immunoSEQ multiplex PCR; TCRdb has only the in-frame clones, and not every one. The sample yields some 7,100 clones, without any singletons. Sequencing was carried out using peripheral blood mononuclear cells. Receptors were obtained from a human donor with common variable immunodeficiency.

Regarding this clone: Sequencing ends 3 residues short of the CDR3 end; the germline J gene provides the rest. The chain couples TRBV19 to TRBJ2-7, with D possibly being TRBD1 (5 bases). Trimming left V 4 bases short and J 2 bases short, with 12 bases between. The germline CDR1 and CDR2 sequences are LNHDA and SQIVND (reference sequence). This CDR3 is 14 amino acids long. The CDR3 is CASSNAQVPYEQYF. The CDR3 DNA, read in part, is TGTGCCAGTAGTAACGCACAGGTCCCCTACGAG.

Details on this clone: The sequenced fragment ends 3 residues before the CDR3 boundary, so the rest is inferred from the germline J gene. The rearrangement uses TRBV2 and TRBJ2-1, with TRBD1 matching over 7 bases. This CDR3 has 13 residues. With 6 bases clipped from V and 7 bases from J, the junction kept 6 bases outside the gene matches. Germline V gene data show CDR1 as SNHLY and CDR2 as FYNNEI. CDR3 sequence reads: CASRRNRGNEQFF. Incomplete CDR3 DNA: TGTGCCAGCAGGAGGAACAGGGGAAATGAG. Variable domain in full (rest from reference TRBV2 and TRBJ2-1): EPEVTQTPSHQVTQMGQEVILRCVPISNHLYFYWYRQILGQKVEFLVSFYNNEISEKSEIFDDQFSVERPDGSNFTLKIRSTKLEDSAMYFCASRRNRGNEQFFGPGTRLTVL.

Details on this clone: The read is 3 residues too short to cover the CDR3 end, so that end is filled in from the germline J gene. This chain links TRBV19 with TRBJ1-4, with D possibly matching TRBD1 (6 bases). The germline CDR1 and CDR2 sequences are LNHDA and SQIVND (reference sequence). This CDR3 is 14 amino acids long. Trimming took off 7 bases at V and 6 bases at J, with 15 bases between the two ends. This chain's CDR3 is CASTPTGPYEKLFF. CDR3 DNA, as far as it was read: TGTGCCAGTACCCCGACAGGCCCGTATGAAAAA.

Turning to this clone: Read data end 3 residues before the CDR3 end; the end is taken from the germline J gene. The rearrangement links TRBV6-2 or TRBV6-3 to TRBJ2-7, with 8 nucleotides matching TRBD2. Germline-derived CDR1 and CDR2 are MNHEY and SVGEGT. Losses at the gene ends were 8 bases for V and 4 bases for J; bases not matched to a gene: 10. This CDR3 region has 14 residues. CDR3: CASSAGGRSYEQYF. The part of the CDR3 DNA that was read is TGTGCCAGCTCAGCGGGCGGGAGGTCTTACGAG.

This clone was seen a handful of times. The CDR3 end is not reached by the read, which stops 3 residues before it; the germline J gene fills it in. The V call is TRBV7-3, the J call TRBJ2-3; D ambiguous. The ends were cut back, 3 bases at V and 5 bases at J, with 9 bases in the middle. From germline, CDR1 is SGHTA and CDR2 FQGTGA. There are 13 residues in the CDR3. CDR3 bases read: TGTGCCAGCAGCTTCGGCCGCGGAGATACG. Translated: CASSFGRGDT. The full-length CDR3 reads as CASSFGRGDTQYF.

This clone was found a few times. Read data end 3 residues before the CDR3 end; the end is taken from the germline J gene. The chain employs TRBV2 and TRBJ2-7; D not resolved. The CDR3 consists of 13 residues. CDR1 SNHLY and CDR2 FYNNEI come from the germline V gene. The V end lost 0 bases, the J end lost 3 bases, and 6 bases lay between the germline ends. CDR3 DNA (partial): TGTGCCAGCAGTGAAGCAGGGCTCTACGAG. Translated, it gives CASSEAGLYE. The full CDR3 reads CASSEAGLYEQYF.

Of note for this clone: The read ends 3 residues early relative to the CDR3; the germline J gene fills the gap. The chain carries TRBV7-2 and TRBJ2-1, with D tentatively TRBD2 (6 bases). The CDR3 has 14 amino acids. V lost 5 bases and J 8 bases, leaving 16 bases between the germline ends. Germline V CDR1 and CDR2: SGHTA, FQGNSA. The CDR3 spells CASSLDGTLDEQFF. CDR3 bases read: TGTGCCAGCAGCCTAGACGGGACTCTAGATGAG.